The 30 T cell receptor beta chains below come from one sample, sequenced in a study of glioma-infiltrating T cells after dendritic cell vaccination. Sequencing used immunoSEQ multiplex PCR; TCRdb keeps in-frame clones, though not all of them. The table lists approximately 85,000 clones, less than 85% of them singletons. Sample time point: after dendritic cell vaccination, including at tumor progression/relapse. Material: blood, obtained after dendritic cell vaccination. These receptors came from a human donor with glioblastoma.

The CDR3 here is CASSIVGQGKDEQYF. In nucleotides, the CDR3 is TGTGCCAGTAGTATAGTCGGACAGGGAAAGGACGAGCAGTACTTC. The V and J genes are TRBV19 and TRBJ2-7; 8 bases map to TRBD1. Germline V gene lookup returns CDR1 LNHDA and CDR2 SQIVND (reference sequence). The CDR3 runs to 15 residues. V was clipped by 1 base and J by 5 bases; unmatched bases: 7. Supplemented by reference TRBV19 and TRBJ2-7, the full variable domain reads DGGITQSPKYLFRKEGQNVTLSCEQNLNHDAMYWYRQDPGQGLRLIYYSQIVNDFQKGDIAEGYSVSREKKESFPLTVTSAQKNPTAFYLCASSIVGQGKDEQYFGPGTRLTVT.

The chain joins TRBV2 to TRBJ2-3; D perhaps matches TRBD2 (6 bases). V gave up 6 bases and J gave up 12 bases, with 16 bases separating them. Germline V gene lookup returns CDR1 SNHLY and CDR2 FYNNEI. The CDR3 loop spans 12 amino acids. CDR3 protein: CASRRRDLEQYF. The CDR3 coding sequence is TGTGCCAGCAGGCGCCGGGACTTGGAACAGTATTTT.

The chain links TRBV19 to TRBJ1-4, with TRBD1 identical over 9 bases. Per the germline V gene, CDR1 is LNHDA and CDR2 is SQIVND (reference sequence). V shed 10 bases, J shed 7 bases, and the junction held 13 bases outside the gene matches. This CDR3 is built from 15 residues. CDR3 bases: TGTGCCACCACCTCCCTGGGACAGGGTCCTGAAAAACTGTTTTTT. Its protein is CATTSLGQGPEKLFF.

The V gene is TRBV11-2, the J gene TRBJ1-1; a possible D gene is TRBD1 (6 bases). The CDR3 is 15 residues long. V gave up 4 bases and J gave up 0 bases, with 12 bases separating them. Per germline, CDR1 SGHAT and CDR2 FQNNGV. In DNA form, the CDR3 reads TGTGCCAGCAGCTACCGGGACACCTTGAACACTGAAGCTTTCTTT. Translated: CASSYRDTLNTEAFF.

The chain couples TRBV7-3 to TRBJ2-7, with 12 bases fitting TRBD1. J gave up 7 bases and V 1 base, and 8 bases lay outside the gene matches. CDR1 is SGHTA and CDR2 is FQGTGA in the germline V gene. This CDR3 spans 16 amino acids. The chain's CDR3 is CASSLNPGQGAGEQYF. The CDR3 DNA sequence: TGTGCCAGCAGCTTAAATCCGGGACAGGGGGCAGGTGAGCAGTACTTC.

The gene calls are TRBV4-3 and TRBJ2-3; 8 bases map to TRBD2. The V gene end was trimmed by 10 bases and the J gene end by 4 bases; junction bases not matched to a gene: 16. This CDR3 has 16 amino acids. The germline V gene has CDR1 LGHNA and CDR2 YSLEER. Here the CDR3 reads CATPLGAGGFADTQYF. CDR3 in DNA: TGCGCCACCCCCTTGGGGGCGGGGGGATTCGCAGATACGCAGTATTTT.

The chain has TRBV5-6 and TRBJ2-1, with 10 bases fitting TRBD2. V was clipped by 3 bases and J by 3 bases; unmatched bases: 9. The CDR3 length is 17 residues. Germline V gives CDR1 SGHDT, CDR2 YYEEEE. This CDR3 is CASSSTTGLADYNEQFF. In DNA form, the CDR3 reads TGTGCCAGCAGCTCAACCACAGGACTAGCGGACTACAATGAGCAGTTCTTC.

The CDR3 DNA sequence: TGTGCCAGCAGCCATACCTGGGGACAAGTGGACGAGCAGTACTTC. Translating gives CASSHTWGQVDEQYF. V and J are TRBV27 and TRBJ2-7, with a possible D match to TRBD1 (6 bases). Trimming stripped 6 bases from V and 5 bases from J, with 20 bases between. The germline gives CDR1 MNHEY, CDR2 SMNVEV (reference sequence). CDR3 length: 15 amino acids.

The chain employs TRBV19 and TRBJ2-1, with TRBD2 matching over 13 bases. Germline assignment: CDR1 LNHDA and CDR2 SQIVND (reference sequence). The CDR3 sequence is 15 residues long. V shed 9 bases and J 8 bases; nucleotides not matched to a gene: 10. The CDR3 spells CASAETSGGAYEQFF. The CDR3, as DNA: TGTGCCAGCGCAGAAACTAGCGGGGGGGCTTATGAGCAGTTCTTC.

This clone is medium-sized by share. The CDR3 coding sequence is TGTGCCAGCGGTGACAGGGGCCCGGGCACCGGGGAGCTGTTTTTT. Translated, it gives CASGDRGPGTGELFF. The chain has TRBV9 and TRBJ2-2; TRBD1 matches at 8 bases. The CDR3 runs to 15 residues. Germline CDR1 reads SGDLS; CDR2 reads YYNGEE. Trimming cost V 7 bases and J 4 bases; bases outside gene matches: 9.

The gene calls are TRBV6-5 and TRBJ1-1; possible D gene TRBD1, 5 bases. V was clipped by 10 bases and J by 2 bases, with 14 bases between them. The CDR3 covers 13 residues. CDR1 is MNHEY and CDR2 is SVGAGI in the germline V gene. The CDR3 bases are TGTGCCACGGGGGGGGAAATAAACACTGAAGCTTTCTTT. It codes for CATGGEINTEAFF.

The V and J genes are TRBV14 and TRBJ1-3; no reliable D call. The germline gives CDR1 SGHDN, CDR2 FVKESK. Trimming left V 7 bases short and J 2 bases short, with 15 bases between. CDR3 length equals 15 residues. CDR3 nucleotides: TGTGCCAGCACCCCGTTAGAGAACCCTGGAAACACCATATATTTT. Translation: CASTPLENPGNTIYF.

This clone has only one observation. The V and J genes are TRBV18 and TRBJ1-1; perhaps TRBD1 as D (6 bases). Germline CDR1 is KGHSH and CDR2 is LQKENI. Trimming stripped 2 bases from V and 5 bases from J, with 9 bases between. This CDR3 is built from 13 residues. CDR3 sequence: CASSPGGITEAFF. The CDR3 DNA is TGTGCCAGCTCACCAGGGGGCATAACTGAAGCTTTCTTT.

The chain is built from TRBV6-1 and TRBJ2-1; D not certain. V lost 6 bases and J lost 0, with 12 bases in between. Germline-derived CDR1 and CDR2 are MNHNS and SASEGT. The CDR3 totals 15 residues. The CDR3 spells CASRTTSSSYNEQFF. The CDR3 bases are TGTGCCAGCAGGACAACATCGAGCTCCTACAATGAGCAGTTCTTC.

The chain carries TRBV18 and TRBJ2-7; 10 positions agree with TRBD1. Germline CDR1 reads KGHSH; CDR2 reads LQKENI. V was clipped by 3 bases and J by 2 bases; unmatched bases: 13. The CDR3 has 18 residues. CDR3 sequence reads: CASSPSLGQGGITYEQYF. CDR3 bases: TGTGCCAGCTCACCGTCTCTCGGACAGGGGGGGATAACCTACGAGCAGTACTTC.

This rearrangement joins TRBV7-8 to TRBJ1-2; no firm D call. CDR3 size: 13 residues. Germline CDR1 SGHVS, CDR2 FQNEAQ. V dropped 1 base and J dropped 2 bases, with 5 bases sitting between them. This CDR3 reads CASSLVENYGYTF. For the CDR3, the DNA is TGTGCCAGCAGCTTAGTAGAGAACTATGGCTACACCTTC.

The chain combines TRBV7-9 with TRBJ2-7, with a possible D match to TRBD1 (6 bases). From germline, CDR1 is SEHNR and CDR2 FQNEAQ (reference sequence). The V gene lost 6 bases and the J gene lost 7 bases, with 13 bases spanning the gap. The CDR3 has 12 residues. The CDR3 sequence is CASSLQGFEQYF. The DNA for the CDR3 is TGTGCCAGCAGTTTACAGGGTTTTGAGCAGTACTTC.

The chain has TRBV29-1 and TRBJ2-7; D is uncertain. Per the germline V gene, CDR1 is SQVTM and CDR2 is ANQGSEA. Between the trimmed V and J ends, which lost 4 bases and 3 bases, there was a span of 10 bases. The CDR3 length is 12 residues. This CDR3 reads CSVVGSDYEQYF. The CDR3, as DNA: TGCAGCGTTGTCGGGTCTGACTACGAGCAGTACTTC.

This clone was picked up one time. This rearrangement joins TRBV6-4 to TRBJ2-2; 9 bases are shared with TRBD1. Germline V lookup: CDR1 MRHNA, CDR2 SNTAGT. The J segment lost 6 bases and the V segment lost 3 bases, leaving 5 bases of the junction unmatched. CDR3 length: 15 residues. CDR3 bases: TGTGCCAGCAGTGAAGACAGGGGGTCGGCCGGGGAGCTGTTTTTT. Its translation: CASSEDRGSAGELFF.

This clone is a singleton in its sample. The chain joins TRBV29-1 to TRBJ2-5, with 7 bases aligning to TRBD2. CDR3 length: 12 amino acids. Germline V CDR1 and CDR2: SQVTM, ANQGSEA. CDR3: CSEGREGETQYF. The CDR3 DNA reads as TGCAGTGAGGGGAGGGAGGGGGAGACCCAGTACTTC.

J is TRBJ2-7 and V is TRBV4-3, with 8 bases that match TRBD1. CDR1 is LGHNA and CDR2 is YSLEER in the germline V gene. V shed 0 bases, J shed 0 bases, and the junction held 4 bases outside the gene matches. The CDR3 has 16 amino acids. In DNA form, the CDR3 reads TGCGCCAGCAGCCAAGACCGGGGGACAGGCTCCTACGAGCAGTACTTC. It is translated as CASSQDRGTGSYEQYF.

The rearrangement joins TRBV7-9 to TRBJ1-1; 8 bases map to TRBD1. The J segment lost 7 bases and the V segment lost 1 base, leaving 8 bases of the junction unmatched. CDR1 is SEHNR, CDR2 FQNEAQ, per germline (reference sequence). The CDR3 covers 15 residues. Here the CDR3 reads CASSLGQGAIIEAFF. The CDR3 region has the DNA TGTGCCAGCAGCTTAGGGCAGGGGGCAATTATTGAAGCTTTCTTT.

Regarding this clone: Other DNA sequences in this sample translate to the same CDR3. The CDR3 region is CASSSGTGRMGYTF. CDR3 coding DNA: TGTGCCAGCAGCTCTGGGACAGGGCGAATGGGCTACACCTTC. V and J are TRBV7-8 and TRBJ1-2; 9 nucleotides agree with TRBD1. Per germline, CDR1 SGHVS and CDR2 FQNEAQ. This CDR3 spans 14 amino acids. V lost 4 bases and J lost 8; bases outside the gene matches: 8.

The rearrangement joins TRBV5-1 to TRBJ1-1, with a weak D call TRBD1 (6 bases). Per germline, CDR1 SGHRS and CDR2 YFSETQ. With 0 bases removed from V and 1 base from J, the gap between germline ends came to 10 bases. The CDR3 covers 15 residues. CDR3 sequence reads: CASSLVWGQNTEAFF. The CDR3 coding sequence is TGCGCCAGCAGCTTGGTTTGGGGACAGAACACTGAAGCTTTCTTT.

The V and J genes are TRBV12-5 and TRBJ1-1; a weak D match, TRBD1 (6 bases). The V end was cut by 2 bases, the J end by 0 bases, with 16 bases between. The CDR3 length is 17 residues. CDR1 is LGHNT and CDR2 is FRNRAP in the germline V gene. The CDR3 DNA reads TGTGCTAGTGGTTTGTTCTGGGGGCAGGGAATGAACACTGAAGCTTTCTTT. Translating it yields CASGLFWGQGMNTEAFF.

This chain connects TRBV28 to TRBJ2-7; a weak D match, TRBD1 (5 bases). Trimming pared 5 bases from V and 2 bases from J, leaving 13 bases between. Germline CDR1 and CDR2: MDHEN and SYDVKM. The length of the CDR3 is 14 residues. Here the CDR3 DNA reads TGTGCCAGCAGTCCCCACAGGTCAACCTACGAGCAGTACTTC. Protein: CASSPHRSTYEQYF.

This CDR3 is CASSPTGGGYGYTF. The CDR3 coding sequence is TGTGCCAGCAGTCCTACAGGGGGTGGCTATGGCTACACCTTC. The chain links TRBV27 to TRBJ1-2, with 8 bases lining up with TRBD1. The CDR3 sequence is 14 residues long. Germline lookup yields CDR1 MNHEY and CDR2 SMNVEV (reference sequence). After removal of 5 bases from V and 4 bases from J, the junction contained 6 bases not matched to a gene.

The chain uses TRBV28 and TRBJ1-1; weak D call: TRBD1 (5 bases). From germline, CDR1 is MDHEN and CDR2 SYDVKM. The V gene lost 6 bases and the J gene lost 0 bases, with 14 bases spanning the gap. The CDR3 loop spans 15 amino acids. The CDR3 spells CASSWEDKMNTEAFF. The CDR3 DNA sequence: TGTGCCAGCAGCTGGGAGGACAAAATGAACACTGAAGCTTTCTTT.

The V call is TRBV7-3, the J call TRBJ1-5; the match to TRBD1 covers 8 bases. Germline V gene data show CDR1 as SGHTA and CDR2 as FQGTGA. CDR3 length: 17 amino acids. Trimming removed 4 bases from V and 1 base from J; junction bases left unmatched: 9. CDR3 amino acids: CASSSKQGDRSNQPQHF. For the CDR3, the DNA is TGTGCCAGCAGCTCGAAACAGGGGGACAGGAGCAATCAGCCCCAGCATTTT.

The gene calls are TRBV5-6 and TRBJ2-5; 10 bases fit TRBD2. Trimming at V came to 1 base and at J to 1 base, leaving 7 bases not matched to a gene. CDR1 is SGHDT, CDR2 YYEEEE, per germline. The CDR3 is 17 residues long. This CDR3 reads CASSLSFSGRPQETQYF. The CDR3 DNA reads TGTGCCAGCAGCTTGAGTTTTAGCGGGAGGCCCCAAGAGACCCAGTACTTC.